The clone carrying this TCR beta chain was detected many times. The antigen is unknown. The authors ran a second PCR of roughly 6 to 12 cycles using a sample-barcoded 5' primer and a J-beta primer mix. TCRdb re-analysed the 5' RACE reads in MiXCR, keeping a single row per CDR3 protein. This sample has over 450,000 distinct CDR3 sequences, with less than 25% found just once. The data were taken from a study of blood T cells in healthy people across ages. Across the whole study: There was about one barcoded beta molecule captured by template switching per two T cells. Regarding the study as a whole: Donor CMV status, an unknown factor, possibly confounded changes in expanded clonotypes. A strong correlation was seen between TCR beta diversity and naive T cell percentage.

The CDR3 length is 14 residues. With 6 bases removed from V and 0 bases from J, the gap between germline ends came to 9 bases. Germline V gene lookup returns CDR1 SQVTM and CDR2 ANQGSEA. Another study also made use of these data, one on T cells of mothers and their children. That source reports: RNA extracted was entirely used for cDNA synthesis, about 1.6 ug per 15 ul.

Sequencing used blood. The chain has TRBV29-1 and TRBJ2-6; the D is unclear. The receptor was derived from a boy between 5 and 17 years old in good health. The CDR3 DNA follows: TGCAGCGTCGGAGTAGACTCTGGGGCCAACGTCCTGACTTTC. Its protein product is CSVGVDSGANVLTF.